A single sample gave rise to the 32 T cell receptor beta chains below, sequenced in a study of CD8+ T cells in alopecia areata. TCR sequencing used cDNA made by reverse transcription of extracted RNA. The table came from immunoSEQ multiplex PCR; TCRdb's copy has only in-frame clones and leaves some out. The sample has more than 9,000 clones, 50% to 70% seen once. Lesional scalp punch biopsies and peripheral blood came from alopecia areata patients. The material sequenced was skin. The receptors derive from a human donor with alopecia areata.

The chain has TRBV19 and TRBJ2-3; 9 bases fit TRBD1. V gave up 6 bases and J gave up 3 bases; unmatched junction bases: 1. The CDR3 is 13 residues long. From germline, CDR1 is LNHDA and CDR2 SQIVND (reference sequence). The DNA of the CDR3 is TGTGCCAGTAGGACAGGGGGGACAGATACGCAGTATTTT. Translating it yields CASRTGGTDTQYF. The full variable domain, with the rest looked up from reference TRBV19 and TRBJ2-3, is DGGITQSPKYLFRKEGQNVTLSCEQNLNHDAMYWYRQDPGQGLRLIYYSQIVNDFQKGDIAEGYSVSREKKESFPLTVTSAQKNPTAFYLCASRTGGTDTQYFGPGTRLTVL.

This clone was picked up a small number of times. The CDR3 DNA is TGTGCCAGTAGTGTTGAAGGATCTCAGCCCCAGCATTTT. Amino acid sequence: CASSVEGSQPQHF. The genes are TRBV19 and TRBJ1-5; D gene ambiguous. The germline V and J ends were trimmed by 5 bases and 6 bases, with 11 bases remaining between them. CDR3 length equals 13 residues. Germline lookup yields CDR1 LNHDA and CDR2 SQIVND (reference sequence). Full variable domain (outside the CDR3, taken from reference TRBV19 and TRBJ1-5): DGGITQSPKYLFRKEGQNVTLSCEQNLNHDAMYWYRQDPGQGLRLIYYSQIVNDFQKGDIAEGYSVSREKKESFPLTVTSAQKNPTAFYLCASSVEGSQPQHFGDGTRLSIL.

This clone was found once. The rearrangement joins TRBV7-2 to TRBJ2-7; the match to TRBD2 covers 14 bases. The CDR3 has 17 residues. With V trimmed by 5 bases and J by 5 bases, 11 bases remained unmatched. CDR1 and CDR2 (germline): SGHTA, FQGNSA. The CDR3 protein is CASSQGRMGLAGDEQYF. The CDR3 bases are TGTGCCAGCAGCCAGGGCCGTATGGGACTAGCGGGGGACGAGCAGTACTTC.

This clone was counted between two and nine times. V gene TRBV25-1 combines with J gene TRBJ2-1; tentatively, D is TRBD1 (6 bases). The CDR3 covers 17 residues. V shed 6 bases and J shed 6 bases, with 24 bases lying between them. In germline, CDR1 is MGHDK, CDR2 SYGVNS. The CDR3 DNA reads TGTGCCAGCAGCCTCGTGGTTCAGGGGCGCGGGTCCAATGAGCAGTTCTTC. It codes for CASSLVVQGRGSNEQFF. Supplemented by reference TRBV25-1 and TRBJ2-1, the full variable domain reads EADIYQTPRYLVIGTGKKITLECSQTMGHDKMYWYQQDPGMELHLIHYSYGVNSTEKGDLSSESTVSRIRTEHFPLTLESARPSHTSQYLCASSLVVQGRGSNEQFFGPGTRLTVL.

This rearrangement joins TRBV6-6 to TRBJ1-4; TRBD1 might be the D (5 bases). Between the trimmed V and J ends, which lost 2 bases and 8 bases, there was a span of 12 bases. The CDR3 is 14 residues long. Looked up from germline, CDR1 is MNHNY and CDR2 is SVGAGI (reference sequence). CDR3 in amino acids: CASSYLPTDEKLFF. CDR3 coding DNA: TGTGCCAGCAGTTACCTCCCGACAGACGAAAAACTGTTTTTT.

The chain couples TRBV7-8 to TRBJ1-2; maybe TRBD1 (5 bases). In germline, CDR1 is SGHVS, CDR2 FQNEAQ. V lost 5 bases and J 8 bases, leaving 12 bases between the germline ends. CDR3 length equals 12 residues. CDR3 sequence: CASSPRVTGYTF. The CDR3 DNA is TGTGCCAGCAGCCCCAGGGTGACGGGCTACACCTTC.

The chain links TRBV15 to TRBJ2-1; D unresolved. CDR3 length equals 15 residues. The V end was cut by 0 bases, the J end by 10 bases, with 16 bases between. Germline V gives CDR1 LNHNV, CDR2 YYDKDF (reference sequence). The CDR3 nucleotides are TGTGCCACCAGCAGAGATCTAAGCGAGCGTGGCGAGCAGTTCTTC. It encodes CATSRDLSERGEQFF.

The sample holds a few counts of this clone. V usage is TRBV6-5 and J usage is TRBJ2-1; D gene uncertain. V was clipped by 6 bases and J by 5 bases, with 14 bases between them. Germline CDR1 is MNHEY and CDR2 is SVGAGI. The CDR3 sequence is 14 residues long. CDR3 in amino acids: CASRTILENNEQFF. CDR3 DNA sequence: TGTGCCAGCAGGACGATTCTAGAGAACAATGAGCAGTTCTTC.

V and J are TRBV4-3 and TRBJ2-7; 7 bases line up with TRBD1. Looked up from germline, CDR1 is LGHNA and CDR2 is YSLEER. This CDR3 comprises 13 residues. V lost 4 bases and J lost 3; bases outside the gene matches: 3. The CDR3 region is CASSPWDSYEQYF. The CDR3 DNA reads as TGCGCCAGCAGCCCCTGGGACAGCTACGAGCAGTACTTC.

The rearrangement uses TRBV28 and TRBJ1-2, with a tentative D call TRBD1 (6 bases). CDR1 MDHEN and CDR2 SYDVKM come from the germline V gene. The germline V and J ends were trimmed by 8 bases and 4 bases, with 17 bases remaining between them. CDR3 size: 14 residues. This chain's CDR3 is CASFTIRGPYGYTF. The CDR3 nucleotides are TGTGCCAGCTTCACCATCAGGGGACCCTATGGCTACACCTTC.

This chain connects TRBV7-9 to TRBJ1-4, with a possible D match to TRBD1 (6 bases). Germline loops: CDR1 SEHNR, CDR2 FQNEAQ (reference sequence). The V and J ends lost 4 bases and 5 bases respectively, with 11 bases between them. The CDR3 length is 14 residues. CDR3 loop: CASSSTGTNEKLFF. CDR3 bases: TGTGCCAGCAGCTCAACTGGGACAAATGAAAAACTGTTTTTT.

This chain joins TRBV5-5 and TRBJ2-5; D remains ambiguous. The V gene's germline CDR1 is SGHKS and CDR2 YYEKEE (reference sequence). V was cut by 1 base and J by 5 bases, with 3 bases left in between. This CDR3 comprises 11 residues. DNA for the CDR3: TGTGCCAGCAGCTTGCTCGAGACCCAGTACTTC. Translation: CASSLLETQYF.

The V and J genes are TRBV5-1 and TRBJ1-2; a possible D gene is TRBD1 (5 bases). CDR1 and CDR2 (germline): SGHRS, YFSETQ. V lost 4 bases and J lost 4, with 8 bases in between. The CDR3 consists of 12 residues. CDR3 in amino acids: CASSPGTYGYTF. CDR3 bases: TGCGCCAGCAGCCCCGGGACCTATGGCTACACCTTC.

The rearrangement joins TRBV4-2 to TRBJ2-1; TRBD2 matches 12 bases. Germline CDR1 and CDR2: LGHNA and YNFKEQ. The CDR3 has 17 residues. V lost 0 bases, J lost 9 bases, and 9 bases stayed unmatched. This CDR3 is CASSQDLPSGGAREQFF. CDR3 bases: TGTGCCAGCAGCCAAGACCTCCCTAGCGGGGGGGCGCGTGAGCAGTTCTTC.

This chain joins TRBV7-8 and TRBJ2-1, with 9 positions matching TRBD1. Germline V gives CDR1 SGHVS, CDR2 FQNEAQ. With V trimmed by 4 bases and J by 7 bases, 14 bases remained unmatched. The CDR3 extends over 17 amino acids. The CDR3 loop reads CASSSIGAGQGWNEQFF. The CDR3 DNA is TGTGCCAGCAGCTCTATTGGCGCGGGACAGGGCTGGAATGAGCAGTTCTTC. Supplemented by reference TRBV7-8 and TRBJ2-1, the full variable domain reads GAGVSQSPRYKVAKRGQDVALRCDPISGHVSLFWYQQALGQGPEFLTYFQNEAQLDKSGLPSDRFFAERPEGSVSTLKIQRTQQEDSAVYLCASSSIGAGQGWNEQFFGPGTRLTVL.

The chain uses TRBV4-1 and TRBJ2-1, with D unclear. This CDR3 region has 15 residues. Germline CDR1 is MGHRA and CDR2 is YSYEKL. Trimming cost V 4 bases and J 2 bases, with 12 bases left between them. The CDR3 sequence is CASSLQALTYNEQFF. The CDR3 DNA follows: TGCGCCAGCAGCCTCCAAGCGCTAACCTACAATGAGCAGTTCTTC.

In regard to this clone: Other nucleotide sequences in the sample specify the same CDR3. The chain uses TRBV2 and TRBJ1-6; D is uncertain. This CDR3 has 18 amino acids. CDR1 is SNHLY and CDR2 is FYNNEI in the germline V gene. V dropped 3 bases and J dropped 0 bases, with 15 bases sitting between them. CDR3 protein: CASSDRGPESSYNSPLHF. The DNA of the CDR3 is TGTGCCAGCAGTGATCGGGGTCCCGAGAGCTCCTATAATTCACCCCTCCACTTT.

J is TRBJ1-2 and V is TRBV18, with D hard to call. Germline CDR1 KGHSH, CDR2 LQKENI. Trimming stripped 2 bases from V and 3 bases from J, with 10 bases between. The CDR3 consists of 14 residues. The CDR3 region is CASSPIGLDYGYTF. The DNA for the CDR3 is TGTGCCAGCTCACCAATAGGACTAGACTATGGCTACACCTTC.

The CDR3 nucleotides read TGTGCCTGGAGCAGACAGGCAACCGGGGAGCTGTTTTTT. It codes for CAWSRQATGELFF. V gene TRBV30 combines with J gene TRBJ2-2; TRBD1 is a possible D gene (6 bases). V lost 3 bases and J 5 bases, leaving 10 bases between the germline ends. This CDR3 contains 13 residues. Germline loops: CDR1 GTSNPN, CDR2 SVGIG (reference sequence).

V and J are TRBV5-1 and TRBJ2-3; maybe TRBD2 (6 bases). Germline CDR1 is SGHRS and CDR2 is YFSETQ. V was clipped by 7 bases and J by 6 bases, with 15 bases between them. The CDR3 totals 13 residues. The CDR3 DNA follows: TGCGCCAGCTCTCCCCTCCGGGGGGATACGCAGTATTTT. Amino acid sequence: CASSPLRGDTQYF.

V usage is TRBV5-1 and J usage is TRBJ1-2; 7 positions agree with TRBD1. CDR1 and CDR2 from the germline V gene are SGHRS and YFSETQ. The CDR3 is made up of 13 amino acids. The V gene end was trimmed by 2 bases and the J gene end by 8 bases; junction bases not matched to a gene: 6. CDR3 coding DNA: TGCGCCAGCAGCTTTGACAGGGCTGAAGGCTACACCTTC. Translation: CASSFDRAEGYTF.

This clone was recorded a few times. The chain couples TRBV4-1 to TRBJ2-1; D is uncertain. V was clipped by 1 base and J by 5 bases, with 15 bases between them. Germline V gene data show CDR1 as MGHRA and CDR2 as YSYEKL. This CDR3 spans 16 amino acids. CDR3 nucleotide sequence: TGCGCCAGCAGCCAAGCAGACATCATAACGCACAATGAGCAGTTCTTC. Protein sequence: CASSQADIITHNEQFF.

The V call is TRBV30, the J call TRBJ1-2, with a possible D match to TRBD1 (5 bases). Trimming stripped 7 bases from V and 1 base from J, with 22 bases between. This CDR3 contains 16 residues. Germline V lookup: CDR1 GTSNPN, CDR2 SVGIG (reference sequence). DNA for the CDR3: TGTGCCTCGGGGCTGGGTCGTCTGCGGTATAACTATGGCTACACCTTC. It yields the protein CASGLGRLRYNYGYTF.

About this clone itself: The same CDR3 arises from other DNA sequences in this sample as well. The CDR3 is CASSPHPPGLATDTQYF. The CDR3 DNA follows: TGTGCCAGCAGCCCCCATCCTCCGGGACTAGCGACAGATACGCAGTATTTT. V is TRBV7-3 and J is TRBJ2-3, with 10 bases identical to TRBD2. The CDR3 sequence is 17 residues long. CDR1 SGHTA and CDR2 FQGTGA come from the germline V gene. V gave up 5 bases and J gave up 3 bases; unmatched junction bases: 11.

This rearrangement joins TRBV20-1 to TRBJ2-1, with D uncertain. CDR1 is DFQATT, CDR2 SNEGSKA, per germline (reference sequence). This CDR3 comprises 11 residues. V was trimmed by 7 bases and J by 6 bases, leaving 10 bases between them. For the CDR3, the DNA is TGCAGTGTATCTCTACTCAATGAGCAGTTCTTC. It specifies CSVSLLNEQFF.

The chain combines TRBV5-4 with TRBJ2-3, with 11 bases identical to TRBD1. There are 15 residues in the CDR3. With 4 bases clipped from V and 3 bases from J, the junction kept 4 bases outside the gene matches. Per the germline V gene, CDR1 is SGHNT and CDR2 is YYREEE (reference sequence). The CDR3 spells CASSTGQGGTDTQYF. As DNA, the CDR3 is TGTGCCAGCAGCACGGGACAGGGGGGGACAGATACGCAGTATTTT.

The chain employs TRBV12-1 and TRBJ2-7; TRBD2 was called by the table and not checked on the DNA. TRBV12-1 is an annotated pseudogene. CDR3 length equals 15 residues. DNA of the CDR3: TGTGCCAGCAGCGCAGGGACTAGCGGAGCCTACGAGCAGTACTTC. Amino acids: CASSAGTSGAYEQYF.

This clone was seen a few times. J is TRBJ1-3 and V is TRBV7-6; no clear D. The germline V gene encodes CDR1 SGHVS and CDR2 FNYEAQ. Between the trimmed V and J ends, which lost 1 base and 0 bases, there was a span of 7 bases. This CDR3 has 15 amino acids. CDR3 in DNA: TGTGCCAGCAGCTTAGAAACTAGCTCTGGAAACACCATATATTTT. Translation: CASSLETSSGNTIYF.

The chain couples TRBV6-5 to TRBJ1-4, with no clear D. The germline V gene encodes CDR1 MNHEY and CDR2 SVGAGI. This CDR3 has 12 amino acids. Trimming took 10 bases from V and 7 from J, leaving 13 bases between them. CDR3 amino acids: CATGEGFEKLFF. The CDR3 coding sequence is TGTGCCACCGGCGAGGGCTTTGAAAAACTGTTTTTT.

The rearrangement uses TRBV21-1 and TRBJ2-7; TRBD2 is the table's D call and was not checked against the DNA. TRBV21-1 is listed as a pseudogene. This CDR3 has 16 amino acids. Here the CDR3 reads CASSTTSGGPSYEQYF. The CDR3, as DNA: TGTGCCAGCAGCACTACTAGCGGAGGCCCCTCCTACGAGCAGTACTTC.

This clone has only a few counts. The J gene is TRBJ2-5, the V gene TRBV5-8; D remains ambiguous. The CDR3 has 11 residues. CDR1 SGHTS and CDR2 YDEGEE come from the germline V gene. The germline V and J ends were trimmed by 1 base and 5 bases, with 3 bases remaining between them. The CDR3 DNA is TGTGCCAGCAGCTTGCTCGAGACCCAGTACTTC. This codes for CASSLLETQYF. Filled out from reference TRBV5-8 and TRBJ2-5, the complete variable domain reads EAGVTQSPTHLIKTRGQQATLRCSPISGHTSVYWYQQALGLGLQFLLWYDEGEERNRGNFPPRFSGRQFPNYSSELNVNALELEDSALYLCASSLLETQYFGPGTRLLVL.

Worth noting for this clone: A clone one base away is much larger, so this may be a read error. The chain recombines TRBV7-8 with TRBJ2-5; 8 nucleotides match TRBD2. The V and J ends lost 5 bases and 13 bases, in that order; junction bases with no gene match: 9. Germline lookup yields CDR1 SGHVS and CDR2 FQNEAQ. This CDR3 spans 12 amino acids. Here the CDR3 DNA reads TGTGCCAGCAGCCTAGGCGGGGGGATTCTGTACTTC. Translated, it gives CASSLGGGILYF.